The clone carrying this T cell receptor (beta chain) was counted between two and nine times. Its antigen is currently unknown. These data originate in a study of CD8 T cells in Susac syndrome. Germline values: CDR1 SQVTM, CDR2 ANQGSEA. The V end lost 0 bases, the J end lost 4 bases, and 9 bases lay between the germline ends. The CDR3 loop spans 13 amino acids. Random-hexamer reverse transcription was applied to roughly 0.5 to 1 ug RNA. TCRdb reprocessed the immunoSEQ multiplex PCR reads with MiXCR, giving one entry per CDR3 protein. The sample holds over 150,000 distinct CDR3 sequences; about 93% are singletons and the top ten take 0.09% to 0.1%. Study-wide results and caveats: Susac syndrome CD4+ T cell repertoires showed no clonal expansion.

Input material: CD4+ T cells from PBMCs. The source of this sequence is a human donor with Susac syndrome. The V gene is TRBV29-1, the J gene TRBJ1-2; D unresolved. The CDR3 bases are TGCAGCGTTGAAGATCCCGTGGGCTATGGCTACACCTTC. Translating it yields CSVEDPVGYGYTF.